The 13 T cell receptor beta chains in this list originate from one sample, sequenced in a study of blood T cell repertoires in COVID-19. This table comes from immunoSEQ multiplex PCR, and its TCRdb copy is limited to in-frame clones, with some not included. The sample includes some 130,000 clones, around 89% seen only once; the top ten take roughly 18%. Input material: peripheral blood. The source is a man aged 45-65 years with active or convalescent COVID-19.

The genes are TRBV5-1 and TRBJ2-7, with D possibly matching TRBD1 (6 bases). This CDR3 has 13 residues. Per germline, CDR1 SGHRS and CDR2 YFSETQ. V lost 7 bases and J 3 bases, leaving 14 bases between the germline ends. In DNA, the CDR3 is TGCGCCAGCGCAGCAGGGGAATTCTACGAGCAGTACTTC. It codes for CASAAGEFYEQYF. Using reference TRBV5-1 and TRBJ2-7 for the parts outside the CDR3, the full variable domain is KAGVTQTPRYLIKTRGQQVTLSCSPISGHRSVSWYQQTPGQGLQFLFEYFSETQRNKGNFPGRFSGRQFSNSRSEMNVSTLELGDSALYLCASAAGEFYEQYFGPGTRLTVT.

In this sample, this clone turned up once. The chain uses TRBV6-5 and TRBJ1-2, with a tentative D call TRBD1 (5 bases). CDR1 and CDR2 (germline): MNHEY, SVGAGI. There are 14 residues in the CDR3. V shed 7 bases and J shed 4 bases, with 16 bases lying between them. CDR3 in DNA: TGTGCCAGCACTTCGACAGCCAGGTTCTATGGCTACACCTTC. It codes for CASTSTARFYGYTF.

The rearrangement uses TRBV11-2 and TRBJ2-1; D is possibly TRBD1 (5 bases). V was trimmed by 4 bases and J by 3 bases, leaving 16 bases between them. The CDR3 contains 16 residues. In germline, CDR1 is SGHAT, CDR2 FQNNGV. The CDR3 region has the DNA TGTGCCAGCAGCTCCGGCCAAGGGGCTGGCTACAATGAGCAGTTCTTC. This codes for CASSSGQGAGYNEQFF.

Only one count was recorded for this clone. The chain combines TRBV6-5 with TRBJ2-3; D unresolved. This CDR3 contains 11 residues. V was cut by 11 bases and J by 5 bases, with 11 bases left in between. Per the germline V gene, CDR1 is MNHEY and CDR2 is SVGAGI. The CDR3 here is CACSKKDTQYF. The CDR3 nucleotides read TGTGCCTGCTCTAAGAAAGATACGCAGTATTTT.

This chain uses TRBV5-5 with TRBJ1-5; 7 bases line up with TRBD1. Trimming removed 3 bases from V and 1 base from J; junction bases left unmatched: 1. Germline V gene lookup returns CDR1 SGHKS and CDR2 YYEKEE (reference sequence). The CDR3 consists of 14 residues. CDR3 amino acids: CASSSTGSNQPQHF. The CDR3 nucleotides are TGTGCCAGCAGCTCGACAGGGAGCAATCAGCCCCAGCATTTT.

The rearrangement links TRBV7-2 to TRBJ2-7; 10 bases agree with TRBD2. The CDR3 contains 15 residues. The J segment lost 4 bases and the V segment lost 2 bases, leaving 5 bases of the junction unmatched. The germline V gene encodes CDR1 SGHTA and CDR2 FQGNSA. The DNA for the CDR3 is TGTGCCAGCAGCTTATCGAGCGGGGGGGCTTACGAGCAGTACTTC. Its protein is CASSLSSGGAYEQYF.

The V gene is TRBV19, the J gene TRBJ1-3; D not resolved. Germline V gene sequence: CDR1 LNHDA, CDR2 SQIVND (reference sequence). There are 15 residues in the CDR3. V lost 5 bases and J lost 1, with 12 bases in between. In DNA form, the CDR3 reads TGTGCCAGTAGTTCTGGCGGGGAATCTGGAAACACCATATATTTT. Its translation: CASSSGGESGNTIYF.

The V and J genes are TRBV11-3 and TRBJ2-3; tentative D call: TRBD2 (6 bases). The CDR3 length is 15 residues. CDR1 and CDR2 from the germline V gene are SGHNT and YENEEA. The germline V and J ends were trimmed by 1 base and 2 bases, with 10 bases remaining between them. The CDR3 reads CASSLGRAVTDTQYF. The CDR3 DNA reads as TGTGCCAGCAGCTTAGGGAGGGCGGTCACAGATACGCAGTATTTT.

This chain links TRBV6-6 with TRBJ1-2, with D uncertain. The CDR3 has 16 amino acids. Between the trimmed V and J ends, which lost 2 bases and 5 bases, there was a span of 18 bases. CDR1 MNHNY and CDR2 SVGAGI come from the germline V gene (reference sequence). CDR3: CASSYTPPARGYGYTF. CDR3 DNA sequence: TGTGCCAGCAGTTACACCCCTCCGGCCCGGGGTTATGGCTACACCTTC.

This chain uses TRBV12-5 with TRBJ1-2, with TRBD1 as a possible D gene (5 bases). There are 15 residues in the CDR3. CDR1 is LGHNT, CDR2 FRNRAP, per germline. V was clipped by 3 bases and J by 4 bases, with 15 bases between them. CDR3 bases: TGTGCTAGTGGTTTCCCAGGGCGGAGGGGCTATGGCTACACCTTC. It encodes CASGFPGRRGYGYTF.

V gene TRBV30 combines with J gene TRBJ2-7; TRBD2 matches 10 bases. Germline-derived CDR1 and CDR2 are GTSNPN and SVGIG (reference sequence). This CDR3 has 16 residues. V shed 3 bases and J 3 bases; nucleotides not matched to a gene: 11. The CDR3 loop reads CAWSQLSGRGFYEQYF. The CDR3 DNA is TGTGCCTGGAGCCAGTTGAGCGGGAGGGGGTTCTACGAGCAGTACTTC.

This sequence joins TRBV5-1 and TRBJ2-1; 10 bases align to TRBD2. Germline values: CDR1 SGHRS, CDR2 YFSETQ. The CDR3 is 18 amino acids. J was trimmed by 5 bases and V by 0 bases; bases with no gene match: 11. CDR3 DNA: TGCGCCAGCAGCTTGGTCGGACTAGCGGCGGCCTACGACAATGAGCAGTTCTTC. Its protein is CASSLVGLAAAYDNEQFF.

J is TRBJ2-7 and V is TRBV10-3; TRBD1 agrees at 9 bases. The V segment lost 3 bases and the J segment 5 bases; nucleotides outside the gene matches: 14. The length of the CDR3 is 17 residues. Per germline, CDR1 ENHRY and CDR2 SYGVKD. The CDR3 is CAISEYLLGQGGDEQYF. CDR3 sequence (DNA): TGTGCCATCAGTGAATATTTGTTGGGACAGGGAGGCGACGAGCAGTACTTC.